A single sample is the source of the 9 T cell receptor beta chains below, sequenced in a study of Ad26.COV2.S vaccination and SARS-CoV-2 variants. Treatment in this sample: some 20 received Ad26.COV2.S at low or high dose, single or two shots; a few received placebo; per-sample allocation not given. Sampling was done on day 63 after the first vaccine or placebo injection. Using immunoSEQ multiplex PCR, the repertoire was profiled, and TCRdb retains in-frame clones only, with some absent. The sample consists of around 450,000 clones, 90% of them appearing once. Specimen: peripheral blood, collected in a trial of Ad26.COV2.S vaccine versus placebo. The receptors shown here come from a person aged 18 to 65 who received the Ad26.COV2.S COVID-19 vaccine or a placebo.

The chain combines TRBV30 with TRBJ2-3, with 8 positions matching TRBD2. Germline loops: CDR1 GTSNPN, CDR2 SVGIG (reference sequence). Trimming removed 3 bases from V and 4 bases from J; junction bases left unmatched: 12. The CDR3 extends over 16 amino acids. CDR3 DNA: TGTGCCTGGAGCTCCTCACCGGGGGGGGCCCCAGATACGCAGTATTTT. It codes for CAWSSSPGGAPDTQYF. Full variable domain (remainder filled in from reference TRBV30 and TRBJ2-3): SQTIHQWPATLVQPVGSPLSLECTVEGTSNPNLYWYRQAAGRGLQLLFYSVGIGQISSEVPQNLSASRPQDRQFILSSKKLLLSDSGFYLCAWSSSPGGAPDTQYFGPGTRLTVL.

V is TRBV6-2 or TRBV6-3 and J is TRBJ2-7, with 10 bases matching TRBD2. From germline, CDR1 is MNHEY and CDR2 SVGEGT. The CDR3 consists of 15 residues. The V gene end was trimmed by 6 bases and the J gene end by 0 bases; junction bases not matched to a gene: 5. CDR3 coding DNA: TGTGCCAGCAGATACAGCGGGAGGGGCTCCTACGAGCAGTACTTC. Its translation: CASRYSGRGSYEQYF.

J is TRBJ2-1 and V is TRBV7-3, with D unclear. The germline CDR1 and CDR2 sequences are SGHTA and FQGTGA. This CDR3 is built from 16 residues. Trimming left V 5 bases short and J 5 bases short, with 19 bases between. The CDR3 DNA follows: TGTGCCAGCAGCCGCCCGCCAGGCGGTAGTAACAATGAGCAGTTCTTC. It translates to CASSRPPGGSNNEQFF.

V is TRBV18 and J is TRBJ2-7; TRBD1 or TRBD2 may be the D gene (5 bases each). The CDR3 length is 12 residues. Looked up from germline, CDR1 is KGHSH and CDR2 is LQKENI. Trimming took off 6 bases at V and 5 bases at J, with 11 bases between the two ends. Here the CDR3 DNA reads TGTGCCAGCTCCCGAGGGGAAGACGAGCAGTACTTC. It codes for CASSRGEDEQYF.

V is TRBV27 and J is TRBJ2-7; no definite D call. The CDR3 contains 13 residues. The germline CDR1 and CDR2 sequences are MNHEY and SMNVEV (reference sequence). V lost 3 bases and J 2 bases, leaving 8 bases between the germline ends. CDR3: CASSFEKTYEQYF. CDR3 sequence (DNA): TGTGCCAGCAGTTTCGAGAAAACCTACGAGCAGTACTTC.

This clone was picked up one time. The J gene is TRBJ2-5, the V gene TRBV30; 13 bases line up with TRBD2. The V gene's germline CDR1 is GTSNPN and CDR2 SVGIG (reference sequence). J gave up 4 bases and V 2 bases, and 4 bases lay outside the gene matches. The CDR3 covers 15 residues. The CDR3 protein is CAWSWTSGSRETQYF. The CDR3 nucleotides are TGTGCCTGGAGTTGGACTAGCGGGAGCCGAGAGACCCAGTACTTC.

J is TRBJ2-7 and V is TRBV28; 7 bases are a match to TRBD1. CDR1 is MDHEN, CDR2 SYDVKM, per germline. The CDR3 is 16 residues long. Trimming cost V 5 bases and J 3 bases; bases outside gene matches: 13. This CDR3 reads CASSLPSQGIGYEQYF. The CDR3 DNA reads as TGTGCCAGCAGTCTTCCTTCACAGGGGATCGGCTACGAGCAGTACTTC. The entire variable domain, with the rest obtained from reference TRBV28 and TRBJ2-7, is as follows: DVKVTQSSRYLVKRTGEKVFLECVQDMDHENMFWYRQDPGLGLRLIYFSYDVKMKEKGDIPEGYSVSREKKERFSLILESASTNQTSMYLCASSLPSQGIGYEQYFGPGTRLTVT.

The chain joins TRBV24-1 to TRBJ1-5; D gene uncertain. V shed 0 bases and J shed 8 bases, with 4 bases lying between them. The CDR3 is made up of 12 amino acids. CDR1 is KGHDR, CDR2 SFDVKD, per germline. CDR3 sequence reads: CATSDLDEPQHF. CDR3 nucleotide sequence: TGTGCCACCAGTGATTTGGACGAGCCCCAGCATTTT.

The chain joins TRBV28 to TRBJ1-2; TRBD1 is a possible D gene (6 bases). Germline loops: CDR1 MDHEN, CDR2 SYDVKM. The CDR3 runs to 15 residues. V lost 3 bases to trimming and J lost 9 bases, with 20 bases between them. The DNA of the CDR3 is TGTGCCAGCAGTTTCCATCGACAGGAGAGACACCGCTACACCTTC. Amino acid sequence: CASSFHRQERHRYTF.